This record concerns one T cell receptor (beta chain) sequence. Its specificity is not known. Clones were sequenced by immunoSEQ multiplex PCR, and TCRdb holds only the in-frame ones, with some missing. The sample includes approximately 7,000 clones, more than 95% seen only once; the top ten take approximately 0.4%. Healthy nonsmoking adult controls were aged about 18-50 years, with median age approximately 36 years. The sample holds sorted live naive CD8+ CD45RA+CCR7+ T cells. The entry originates in a study of naive CD8 T cells in extremely preterm neonates. Study results and caveats: Preterm neonates had significantly lower iChao1 richness than other age groups.

There are 17 residues in the CDR3. The V gene end was trimmed by 3 bases and the J gene end by 1 base; junction bases not matched to a gene: 10. Germline V gives CDR1 SGHDT, CDR2 YYEEEE. The receptor comes from a human donor in good health. The J gene is TRBJ2-1, the V gene TRBV5-6; 7 bases match TRBD2. The sequenced material came from naive CD8+ T cells from blood. CDR3 sequence reads: CASSSAAGLGSYNEQFF. The CDR3 DNA is TGTGCCAGCAGCTCCGCCGCAGGACTAGGTTCCTACAATGAGCAGTTCTTC.